This TCR beta chain was retrieved from a study of blood T cells in healthy people across ages. Notes on this clonotype: The antigen is unknown.

Study-wide findings and caveats: Estimated diversity, derived from one million T cells, was regarded as an underestimate. TCR beta diversity tracked closely with naive T cell percentage.

The CDR3 runs 13 residues. Trimming removed 5 bases at V and 7 bases at J, with 15 bases between. Germline CDR1 is SGHTA and CDR2 is FQGTGA. Healthy Russian Caucasian donors spanned ages about 6 to 95 years. A sample-barcoded 5' primer and a J-beta primer mix were used in a second PCR of roughly 7 to 12 cycles. Each TCR beta cDNA got a 12-nucleotide random molecular identifier. TCRdb passed the 5' RACE reads through MiXCR, listing each CDR3 protein once. The table includes about 780,000 distinct CDR3 sequences, about 45% detected once. The chain has TRBV7-3 and TRBJ2-7; unclear D gene. This receptor was taken from a man of 80 years or more in good health. Sequenced: blood. The CDR3 loop reads CASSPRNSNEQYF. Here the CDR3 DNA reads TGTGCCAGCAGCCCTCGGAACTCAAATGAGCAGTACTTC.